The entry below gives a single TCR beta chain sequence along with its context. The data were taken from a study of blood T cell repertoires in COVID-19. The CDR3 has 16 residues. Germline lookup yields CDR1 SGHAT and CDR2 FQNNGV. V was trimmed by 0 bases and J by 0 bases, leaving 11 bases between them. Using immunoSEQ multiplex PCR, the repertoire was profiled, and TCRdb retains in-frame clones only, with some absent. The table records some 230,000 clones, 80% to 90% of them present only once. Sequencing was carried out using peripheral blood. This TCR was sampled from a man in his forties or fifties who had recovered from COVID-19. This chain uses TRBV11-2 with TRBJ1-1; D uncertain. CDR3 residues: CASSLEPTGMNTEAFF. The CDR3 region has the DNA TGTGCCAGCAGCTTAGAGCCGACGGGAATGAACACTGAAGCTTTCTTT.